This T cell receptor (beta chain) came from a study of T cells in Graves' hyperthyroidism and ophthalmopathy. Study background: Before treatment of any kind, peripheral blood was taken at initial diagnosis. Study-wide findings and caveats: A model of 13 V-J features distinguished ophthalmopathy from stable hyperthyroidism. The blood repertoire included most of the expanded thyroid clonotypes above 0.001.

The CDR3 regions of TCR beta were amplified from RNA transcripts. First-round RT-PCR of the TCR CDR3 relied on the HTBI primer set. TCRdb re-analysed the multiplex PCR reads in MiXCR, keeping a single row per CDR3 protein. The data hold hundreds of thousands of distinct CDR3 sequences, with more than 15% observed a single time. The CDR3 covers 16 residues. Germline lookup yields CDR1 SNHLY and CDR2 FYNNEI. The germline V and J ends were trimmed by 3 bases and 7 bases, with 21 bases remaining between them. In its sample, this clonotype was seen a few times. Its antigen is currently unknown. This receptor was identified in a woman aged 40 to 55 with Graves' ophthalmopathy. Sequenced: blood. V gene TRBV2 combines with J gene TRBJ2-5; D is possibly TRBD1 (7 bases). CDR3 sequence reads: CASSDPTGTRFGTQYF. The CDR3 DNA reads as TGTGCCAGCAGTGACCCGACAGGGACTCGTTTCGGGACCCAGTACTTC.